This T cell receptor (beta chain) was profiled in a study of regulatory T cells in long-lasting Graves disease. Time point specified: newly diagnosed GD, antithyroid drugs for less than 3 months. PBMC RNA served as the TCR library source. CDR1 SNHLY and CDR2 FYNNEI come from the germline V gene. This CDR3 region has 12 residues. The V and J ends lost 7 bases and 9 bases respectively, with 15 bases between them. This clonotype has at least ten counts. CDR3-region Arm-PCR and iRepertoire HTBI primers produced the TCR beta libraries. TCRdb redid the calling of the multiplex PCR reads with MiXCR, one entry per CDR3 protein. The sample carries 580,000 or so distinct CDR3 sequences, 15% to 20% recorded once. The data also belong to a second study, concerning T cells in Graves' hyperthyroidism and ophthalmopathy.

The genes are TRBV2 and TRBJ2-5, with D possibly TRBD2 on 6 matching bases. This clonotype was sampled from a man aged 18 to 30 with Graves disease. The source material was peripheral blood mononuclear cells (PBMCs), sampled at new diagnosis, from a patient treated with antithyroid drugs. CDR3 bases: TGTGCCAGCACCGGCGGGATTTGGGCCCAGTACTTC. Its translation: CASTGGIWAQYF.